This passage covers 7 T cell receptor beta chains from one sample sequenced in a study of cytomegalovirus exposure and HLA in healthy donors. Primers: 60 Vbeta forward and 13 Jbeta reverse. Assay: immunoSEQ multiplex PCR; the TCRdb copy retains only in-frame clones and omits some. The sample shows 140,000 to 150,000 clones, less than 10% of them seen only once. Material for sequencing was PBMCs. The receptors shown here come from a man in his fifties or sixties in good health and CMV-seronegative.

This chain uses TRBV7-3 with TRBJ2-1; 11 bases agree with TRBD2. Losses at the gene ends were 4 bases for V and 5 bases for J; bases not matched to a gene: 7. This CDR3 contains 16 residues. Germline V gene data show CDR1 as SGHTA and CDR2 as FQGTGA. CDR3 sequence (DNA): TGTGCCAGCAGCTATAATCCGGGACTAGCGGACAATGAGCAGTTCTTC. Translation gives CASSYNPGLADNEQFF.

This clone turned up a few times. The gene calls are TRBV4-1 and TRBJ2-3; 12 nucleotides align to TRBD2. The CDR3 consists of 18 residues. V gave up 1 base and J gave up 0 bases; unmatched junction bases: 5. Germline CDR1 is MGHRA and CDR2 is YSYEKL. The chain's CDR3 is CASSQVASGGASTDTQYF. The CDR3 DNA sequence: TGCGCCAGCAGCCAAGTGGCTAGCGGGGGGGCTAGCACAGATACGCAGTATTTT.

The CDR3 nucleotides read TGTGCCTCAGACCCCACAGTGAACACTGAAGCTTTCTTT. This codes for CASDPTVNTEAFF. The chain is built from TRBV30 and TRBJ1-1; D not certain. The CDR3 runs to 13 residues. Trimming removed 7 bases from V and 0 bases from J, with 12 bases in between. Germline V CDR1 and CDR2: GTSNPN, SVGIG (reference sequence). Variable domain in full (rest from reference TRBV30 and TRBJ1-1): SQTIHQWPATLVQPVGSPLSLECTVEGTSNPNLYWYRQAAGRGLQLLFYSVGIGQISSEVPQNLSASRPQDRQFILSSKKLLLSDSGFYLCASDPTVNTEAFFGQGTRLTVV.

There are a few counts of this clone. The rearrangement uses TRBV27 and TRBJ2-7, with 9 bases identical to TRBD1. Germline lookup yields CDR1 MNHEY and CDR2 SMNVEV (reference sequence). This CDR3 is 15 amino acids long. After removal of 3 bases from V and 3 bases from J, the junction contained 6 bases not matched to a gene. As DNA, the CDR3 is TGTGCCAGCAGTTTGGGGACAGGGCGTTTCTACGAGCAGTACTTC. Amino acid sequence: CASSLGTGRFYEQYF.

This clone was seen more than once but under ten times. The chain joins TRBV4-1 to TRBJ2-3, with D unresolved. Per the germline V gene, CDR1 is MGHRA and CDR2 is YSYEKL. V was trimmed by 8 bases and J by 0 bases, leaving 12 bases between them. CDR3 length equals 14 residues. In DNA form, the CDR3 reads TGCGCCAGCTGCTATAGCATAAGCACAGATACGCAGTATTTT. This sequence encodes CASCYSISTDTQYF.

There are a few counts of this clone. The chain links TRBV10-2 to TRBJ1-1, with TRBD1 as a possible D gene (5 bases). The ends were cut back, 8 bases at V and 3 bases at J, with 22 bases in the middle. Per germline, CDR1 WSHSY and CDR2 SAAADI. CDR3 length: 16 amino acids. Written as DNA, the CDR3 is TGCGCCAGCCATACCGGGCCGTACTCGGGGGACACTGAAGCTTTCTTT. Translation: CASHTGPYSGDTEAFF.

The chain uses TRBV2 and TRBJ2-7, with 7 positions matching TRBD1. Trimming removed 5 bases from V and 0 bases from J; junction bases left unmatched: 10. Germline loops: CDR1 SNHLY, CDR2 FYNNEI. The CDR3 totals 16 residues. The CDR3 here is CASSQDRAPISYEQYF. The CDR3 DNA follows: TGTGCCAGCAGTCAAGACAGGGCTCCCATCTCCTACGAGCAGTACTTC.